The 19 T cell receptor beta chains given below trace back to one sample, sequenced in a study of early T cells in non-severe SARS-CoV-2 infection. TCRdb ran MiXCR on the 5' RACE reads and lists one entry per CDR3 protein. The table lists about 68,000 distinct CDR3 sequences, approximately 12% of them singletons. The sequenced material came from whole blood. Receptor source: an adult who was a healthcare worker with PCR-confirmed SARS-CoV-2 infection or an uninfected control (not recorded which).

This clonotype was counted between two and nine times. The gene calls are TRBV3-1 and TRBJ2-1; D may correspond to TRBD1 or TRBD2 (6 bases each). CDR1 is LGHDT and CDR2 is YNNKEL in the germline V gene (reference sequence). CDR3 length: 13 amino acids. V lost 0 bases, J lost 12 bases, and 12 bases lay in between. CDR3 sequence: CASSQDQGGRQFF. DNA of the CDR3: TGTGCCAGCAGCCAAGATCAAGGGGGGAGGCAGTTCTTC.

This chain uses TRBV6-1 with TRBJ2-2; maybe TRBD1 (6 bases). The CDR3 runs 13 residues. Between the trimmed V and J ends, which lost 2 bases and 6 bases, there was a span of 7 bases. Germline-derived CDR1 and CDR2 are MNHNS and SASEGT. As DNA, the CDR3 is TGTGCCAGCAGTGAACGGACAGCCGGGGAGCTGTTTTTT. Protein sequence: CASSERTAGELFF.

In DNA, the CDR3 is TGCGCCAGCAGCCAAGATACTTACAGGACACTCTCCTACGAGCAGTACTTC. This translates into CASSQDTYRTLSYEQYF. The rearrangement links TRBV4-1 to TRBJ2-7, with D perhaps TRBD1 (5 bases). The CDR3 sequence is 17 residues long. The germline CDR1 and CDR2 sequences are MGHRA and YSYEKL. Between the trimmed V and J ends, which lost 0 bases and 0 bases, there was a span of 15 bases.

This clonotype was seen ten or more times. The genes are TRBV29-1 and TRBJ2-7; D uncertain. The germline CDR1 and CDR2 sequences are SQVTM and ANQGSEA. The CDR3 has 12 residues. V was shortened by 7 bases and J by 0 bases, with 10 bases between the two germline ends. The DNA for the CDR3 is TGCAGCGCCACGGTTATCTCCTACGAGCAGTACTTC. It yields the protein CSATVISYEQYF.

This clonotype was counted between two and nine times. DNA of the CDR3: TGTGCCATCAGTTTCCCAGGGGGAAGGAGCTCTGGGGCCAACGTCCTGACTTTC. It codes for CAISFPGGRSSGANVLTF. The chain joins TRBV10-3 to TRBJ2-6, with TRBD1 matching 7 bases. The CDR3 has 18 residues. V was pared by 5 bases and J by 0 bases, with 10 bases of the junction left unmatched. From germline, CDR1 is ENHRY and CDR2 SYGVKD.

The table lists this clonotype with many counts. The rearrangement uses TRBV7-9 and TRBJ2-7; D gene unclear. Trimming took off 5 bases at V and 4 bases at J, with 9 bases between the two ends. Germline V gives CDR1 SEHNR, CDR2 FQNEAQ (reference sequence). The CDR3 contains 12 residues. The CDR3 nucleotides read TGTGCCAGCAGCCCGGACCCTTACGAGCAGTACTTC. The encoded protein is CASSPDPYEQYF. Full variable domain (rest looked up from reference TRBV7-9 and TRBJ2-7): DTGVSQNPRHKITKRGQNVTFRCDPISEHNRLYWYRQTLGQGPEFLTYFQNEAQLEKSRLLSDRFSAERPKGSFSTLEIQRTEQGDSAMYLCASSPDPYEQYFGPGTRLTVT.

The chain joins TRBV7-8 to TRBJ2-7, with 7 bases identical to TRBD2. The germline V gene encodes CDR1 SGHVS and CDR2 FQNEAQ. J was trimmed by 6 bases and V by 5 bases; bases with no gene match: 7. The CDR3 length is 13 residues. Here the CDR3 reads CASSPGGPLEQYF. The DNA for the CDR3 is TGTGCCAGCAGCCCGGGGGGACCCCTCGAGCAGTACTTC.

The chain recombines TRBV5-6 with TRBJ2-3; D gene ambiguous. Trimming stripped 2 bases from V and 4 bases from J, with 5 bases between. The CDR3 covers 12 residues. Germline CDR1 SGHDT, CDR2 YYEEEE. The CDR3 bases are TGTGCCAGCAGCTTAGCCGCAGATACGCAGTATTTT. Its protein product is CASSLAADTQYF.

This clonotype was observed at least ten times. This chain links TRBV5-1 with TRBJ1-1; the D gene is possibly TRBD1 (6 bases). This CDR3 comprises 15 residues. The ends were cut back, 0 bases at V and 1 base at J, with 10 bases in the middle. CDR1 and CDR2 from the germline V gene are SGHRS and YFSETQ. CDR3 nucleotides: TGCGCCAGCAGCTTGGAACCACAGGGGAACACTGAAGCTTTCTTT. It specifies CASSLEPQGNTEAFF.

In its sample, this clonotype was seen a few times. This chain joins TRBV5-1 and TRBJ2-7; D not certain. With 0 bases removed from V and 3 bases from J, the gap between germline ends came to 7 bases. The CDR3 extends over 13 amino acids. Germline V CDR1 and CDR2: SGHRS, YFSETQ. CDR3 residues: CASSLVADYEQYF. The CDR3 nucleotides are TGCGCCAGCAGCTTGGTGGCAGACTACGAGCAGTACTTC.

V is TRBV11-2 and J is TRBJ2-3; possibly TRBD1 or TRBD2 for D (5 bases each). The CDR3 contains 14 residues. The germline V gene has CDR1 SGHAT and CDR2 FQNNGV. Trimming left V 6 bases short and J 2 bases short, with 12 bases between. The CDR3: CASSRGGFTDTQYF. In DNA, the CDR3 is TGTGCCAGCAGTCGTGGGGGATTCACAGATACGCAGTATTTT.

This clonotype was detected a few times. The chain couples TRBV19 to TRBJ1-2; the D gene is possibly TRBD1 (6 bases). With 3 bases removed from V and 3 bases from J, the gap between germline ends came to 17 bases. CDR3 size: 16 residues. CDR1 and CDR2 from the germline V gene are LNHDA and SQIVND (reference sequence). CDR3 sequence (DNA): TGTGCCAGTAGTATCGCTAATGGGGGCCGGGACTATGGCTACACCTTC. Protein: CASSIANGGRDYGYTF.

Only a few counts were recorded for this clonotype. The J gene is TRBJ1-2, the V gene TRBV12-3 or TRBV12-4; TRBD1 is a possible D gene (5 bases). The V end was cut by 2 bases, the J end by 8 bases, with 21 bases between. This CDR3 spans 16 amino acids. CDR3 sequence reads: CASSLRRDPWKEGYTF. The CDR3 region has the DNA TGTGCCAGCAGTTTACGTAGGGACCCGTGGAAAGAGGGCTACACCTTC.

This rearrangement joins TRBV7-2 to TRBJ2-3; 13 nucleotides agree with TRBD2. This CDR3 contains 18 residues. The germline gives CDR1 SGHTA, CDR2 FQGNSA. V shed 5 bases, J shed 2 bases, and the junction held 10 bases outside the gene matches. The CDR3 loop reads CASSLSLAGGPTTDTQYF. DNA for the CDR3: TGTGCCAGCAGCCTCTCACTAGCGGGGGGGCCGACCACAGATACGCAGTATTTT.

The V call is TRBV18, the J call TRBJ1-2; 7 positions match TRBD1. Germline V lookup: CDR1 KGHSH, CDR2 LQKENI. The CDR3 extends over 15 amino acids. V lost 3 bases to trimming and J lost 0 bases; unmatched junction nucleotides: 4. CDR3 bases: TGTGCCAGCTCACCGAATCAGGGGGCTAACTATGGCTACACCTTC. Protein: CASSPNQGANYGYTF.

The V gene is TRBV12-3 or TRBV12-4, the J gene TRBJ2-3; TRBD2 matches 13 bases. J lost 2 bases, V lost 3 bases, and 2 bases had no gene match. This CDR3 has 16 amino acids. CDR3 sequence: CASSLTSGGPTDTQYF. The CDR3 DNA reads as TGTGCCAGCAGTTTGACTAGCGGGGGGCCCACAGATACGCAGTATTTT.

This clonotype was observed a handful of times. The chain couples TRBV20-1 to TRBJ2-1; D not resolved. The V and J ends lost 0 bases and 2 bases respectively, with 11 bases between them. The germline V gene has CDR1 DFQATT and CDR2 SNEGSKA (reference sequence). The CDR3 is 15 residues long. Here the CDR3 reads CSARDLGRPYNEQFF. The CDR3 bases are TGCAGTGCTAGAGATCTCGGGCGACCCTACAATGAGCAGTTCTTC.

As concerns this clonotype: This may be a read error, as it is one base from a much larger clone. V is TRBV29-1 and J is TRBJ2-7; TRBD1 is a possible D gene (6 bases). Germline-derived CDR1 and CDR2 are SQVTM and ANQGSEA. This CDR3 comprises 16 residues. The DNA of the CDR3 is TGCGGCGCCGACCTCCCCATTCGGCAGGGGTTATACGAGCAGTACTTC. It specifies CGADLPIRQGLYEQYF.

This clonotype has just a few counts. The chain recombines TRBV20-1 with TRBJ2-4; 8 bases fit TRBD1. CDR1 DFQATT and CDR2 SNEGSKA come from the germline V gene (reference sequence). V gave up 5 bases and J gave up 1 base; unmatched junction bases: 4. CDR3 length equals 14 residues. The CDR3 loop reads CSAGQGLAKNIQYF. The CDR3 coding sequence is TGCAGTGCTGGACAGGGTTTGGCCAAAAACATTCAGTACTTC.